These T cell receptor beta chains were read from a single sample in a study of T-cell reconstitution after alpha-beta-depleted transplantation in children. TCRdb re-called the PCR reads through MiXCR, storing one row per CDR3 protein. This sample has 75,000 to 90,000 distinct CDR3 sequences, with 14% found just once. Sequencing used PBMCs, mostly from graft donor cells, obtained 180 days after TCRalphabeta/CD19-depleted stem cell transplant. The receptors stem from a male patient between 2 and 9 years old who had a stem cell transplant for acute lymphoblastic leukemia, so the T cells may come from the graft donor. The CDR3 runs from the conserved cysteine through the conserved F or W. The order of the fields is J gene, V gene, clone size, D gene, CDR3 protein, CDR3 DNA. D genes are given only for firm matches. Only part of the rows carry a size: once, few, many, or a class if the clone is expanded.

j_call: TRBJ2-2; v_call: TRBV20-1; clone_size: few; d_call: TRBD2; cdr3_aa: CSPDGASGRGGELFF; cdr3_nt: TGCAGTCCGGACGGGGCTAGCGGGCGAGGCGGGGAGCTGTTTTTT
j_call: TRBJ2-5; v_call: TRBV5-1; clone_size: NA; d_call: TRBD1; cdr3_aa: CASSPDRGSETQYF; cdr3_nt: TGCGCCAGCAGCCCGGACAGGGGATCTGAGACCCAGTACTTC
j_call: TRBJ1-5; v_call: TRBV6-6; clone_size: NA; d_call: TRBD1; cdr3_aa: CASRLTGHQPQHF; cdr3_nt: TGTGCCAGCAGATTGACAGGGCATCAGCCCCAGCATTTT
j_call: TRBJ2-2; v_call: TRBV7-9; clone_size: NA; d_call: TRBD1; cdr3_aa: CASSWTGGSNTGELFF; cdr3_nt: TGTGCCAGCAGCTGGACAGGGGGCTCGAACACCGGGGAGCTGTTTTTT
j_call: TRBJ2-7; v_call: TRBV20-1; clone_size: NA; d_call: TRBD2; cdr3_aa: CSARDLAGGPYEQYF; cdr3_nt: TGCAGTGCTAGAGACTTAGCGGGAGGGCCTTACGAGCAGTACTTC
j_call: TRBJ2-7; v_call: TRBV5-5; clone_size: many; d_call: NA; cdr3_aa: CASSHPLSREQYF; cdr3_nt: TGTGCCAGCAGCCACCCCCTCTCGCGCGAGCAGTACTTC
j_call: TRBJ1-1; v_call: TRBV18; clone_size: many; d_call: TRBD1; cdr3_aa: CASSPPVAAGGAFF; cdr3_nt: TGTGCCAGCTCACCACCGGTGGCGGCAGGGGGGGCTTTCTTT
j_call: TRBJ1-2; v_call: TRBV5-1; clone_size: NA; d_call: NA; cdr3_aa: CASSSTGHYGYTF; cdr3_nt: TGCGCCAGCAGCTCAACAGGGCACTATGGCTACACCTTC
j_call: TRBJ2-2; v_call: TRBV29-1; clone_size: many; d_call: TRBD1; cdr3_aa: CSVEGQGFLDTGELFF; cdr3_nt: TGCAGCGTTGAAGGACAGGGTTTTTTGGACACCGGGGAGCTGTTTTTT
j_call: TRBJ2-7; v_call: TRBV7-2; clone_size: NA; d_call: TRBD1; cdr3_aa: CASSPAGTGFFYEQYF; cdr3_nt: TGTGCCAGCAGCCCCGCAGGGACAGGGTTTTTCTACGAGCAGTACTTC
j_call: TRBJ2-2; v_call: TRBV7-9; clone_size: NA; d_call: NA; cdr3_aa: CASSQNRPFLTGELFF; cdr3_nt: TGTGCCAGCAGTCAAAACCGGCCTTTTTTAACCGGGGAGCTGTTTTTT
j_call: TRBJ2-5; v_call: TRBV15; clone_size: NA; d_call: TRBD1; cdr3_aa: CATSKGGGETQYF; cdr3_nt: TGTGCCACCAGCAAAGGGGGCGGAGAGACCCAGTACTTC
j_call: TRBJ2-2; v_call: TRBV6-2/TRBV6-3; clone_size: NA; d_call: NA; cdr3_aa: CASSSQLFSPPGVIWHANTGELFF; cdr3_nt: TGTGCCAGCAGTTCCCAACTCTTCAGTCCTCCCGGCGTTATATGGCACGCGAACACCGGGGAGCTGTTTTTT
j_call: TRBJ1-2; v_call: TRBV5-1; clone_size: few; d_call: NA; cdr3_aa: CASSRARAHPYGYTF; cdr3_nt: TGCGCCAGCAGCCGGGCCCGGGCACACCCGTATGGCTACACCTTC
j_call: TRBJ2-4; v_call: TRBV7-9; clone_size: many; d_call: NA; cdr3_aa: CASSPPSGAGKNIQYF; cdr3_nt: TGTGCCAGCAGCCCCCCGTCCGGGGCAGGCAAAAACATTCAGTACTTC
j_call: TRBJ2-2; v_call: TRBV27; clone_size: NA; d_call: NA; cdr3_aa: CASSVRPLLRASGELFF; cdr3_nt: TGTGCCAGCAGCGTTCGGCCCCTTCTCAGGGCTTCCGGGGAGCTGTTTTTT
j_call: TRBJ2-3; v_call: TRBV12-3/TRBV12-4; clone_size: few; d_call: NA; cdr3_aa: CASSADRGGTDTQYF; cdr3_nt: TGTGCCAGCAGCGCGGACAGAGGGGGCACAGATACGCAGTATTTT
j_call: TRBJ2-7; v_call: TRBV5-1; clone_size: NA; d_call: NA; cdr3_aa: CASSLRPGPSYEQYF; cdr3_nt: TGCGCCAGCAGCTTGAGGCCAGGCCCTTCCTACGAGCAGTACTTC
j_call: TRBJ2-3; v_call: TRBV20-1; clone_size: few; d_call: NA; cdr3_aa: CSAPSEGSTDTQYF; cdr3_nt: TGCAGTGCTCCGAGCGAGGGGAGCACAGATACGCAGTATTTT
j_call: TRBJ2-7; v_call: TRBV28; clone_size: few; d_call: NA; cdr3_aa: CASSLLRGGHEQYF; cdr3_nt: TGTGCCAGCAGTCTACTGCGGGGCGGCCACGAGCAGTACTTC
j_call: TRBJ2-1; v_call: TRBV5-1; clone_size: NA; d_call: TRBD1; cdr3_aa: CASSYPGQGINEQFF; cdr3_nt: TGCGCCAGCAGCTACCCGGGACAGGGGATCAATGAGCAGTTCTTC
j_call: TRBJ2-7; v_call: TRBV7-9; clone_size: NA; d_call: TRBD1; cdr3_aa: CASSLDGQGPYEQYF; cdr3_nt: TGTGCCAGCAGCTTAGACGGACAGGGCCCCTACGAGCAGTACTTC
j_call: TRBJ2-1; v_call: TRBV5-6; clone_size: NA; d_call: TRBD2; cdr3_aa: CASSLRLIAGHNEQFF; cdr3_nt: TGTGCCAGCAGCTTGAGACTGATAGCGGGACACAATGAGCAGTTCTTC
j_call: TRBJ2-3; v_call: TRBV3-1; clone_size: few; d_call: NA; cdr3_aa: CASSQISDTQYF; cdr3_nt: TGTGCCAGCAGCCAAATCTCAGATACGCAGTATTTT
j_call: TRBJ2-2; v_call: TRBV7-9; clone_size: NA; d_call: NA; cdr3_aa: CASTTGTPKGNIGELFF; cdr3_nt: TGTGCCAGCACAACCGGGACTCCAAAGGGGAACATCGGGGAGCTGTTTTTT
j_call: TRBJ2-4; v_call: TRBV27; clone_size: hyperexpanded; d_call: TRBD2; cdr3_aa: CASSLSFLGLDLVGKNIQYF; cdr3_nt: TGTGCCAGCAGTTTATCGTTTCTTGGACTAGATTTGGTAGGCAAAAACATTCAGTACTTC
j_call: TRBJ2-6; v_call: TRBV4-1; clone_size: medium-sized; d_call: TRBD1; cdr3_aa: CASSQDFAVGDSLFSGANVLTF; cdr3_nt: TGCGCCAGCAGCCAAGATTTTGCGGTAGGGGACAGCCTCTTCTCTGGGGCCAACGTCCTGACTTTC
j_call: TRBJ1-2; v_call: TRBV5-1; clone_size: NA; d_call: NA; cdr3_aa: CASSFRRNYGYTF; cdr3_nt: TGCGCCAGCAGCTTCCGCAGAAACTATGGCTACACCTTC
j_call: TRBJ1-1; v_call: TRBV5-1; clone_size: NA; d_call: TRBD1; cdr3_aa: CASSFIRDRGLSREAFF; cdr3_nt: TGCGCCAGCAGCTTCATCCGGGACAGGGGGCTCAGCCGTGAAGCTTTCTTT
j_call: TRBJ2-7; v_call: TRBV7-2; clone_size: many; d_call: NA; cdr3_aa: CASTSRGYEQYF; cdr3_nt: TGTGCCAGCACCTCTCGGGGTTACGAGCAGTACTTC
j_call: TRBJ2-7; v_call: TRBV12-3/TRBV12-4; clone_size: few; d_call: TRBD1; cdr3_aa: CASSDRGLSYEQYF; cdr3_nt: TGTGCCAGCAGTGACAGGGGTCTCTCCTACGAGCAGTACTTC
j_call: TRBJ2-7; v_call: TRBV7-2; clone_size: few; d_call: NA; cdr3_aa: CASRRGSSGLGEQYF; cdr3_nt: TGTGCCAGCAGACGAGGGAGCTCCGGGCTGGGGGAGCAGTACTTC